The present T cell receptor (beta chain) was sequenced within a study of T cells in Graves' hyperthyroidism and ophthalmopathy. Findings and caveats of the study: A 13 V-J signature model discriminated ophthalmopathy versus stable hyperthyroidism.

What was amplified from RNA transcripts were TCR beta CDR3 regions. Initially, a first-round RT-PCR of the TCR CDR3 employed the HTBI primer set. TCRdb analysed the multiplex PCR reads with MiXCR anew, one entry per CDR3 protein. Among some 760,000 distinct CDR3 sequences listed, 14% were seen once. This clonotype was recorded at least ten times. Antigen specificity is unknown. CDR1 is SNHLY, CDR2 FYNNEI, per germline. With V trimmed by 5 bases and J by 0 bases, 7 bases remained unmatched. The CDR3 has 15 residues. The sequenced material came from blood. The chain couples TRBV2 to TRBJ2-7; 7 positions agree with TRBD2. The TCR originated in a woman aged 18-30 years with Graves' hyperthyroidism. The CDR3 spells CASSSYSGFSYEQYF. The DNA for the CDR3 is TGTGCCAGCAGTTCCTATAGCGGGTTCTCCTACGAGCAGTACTTC.